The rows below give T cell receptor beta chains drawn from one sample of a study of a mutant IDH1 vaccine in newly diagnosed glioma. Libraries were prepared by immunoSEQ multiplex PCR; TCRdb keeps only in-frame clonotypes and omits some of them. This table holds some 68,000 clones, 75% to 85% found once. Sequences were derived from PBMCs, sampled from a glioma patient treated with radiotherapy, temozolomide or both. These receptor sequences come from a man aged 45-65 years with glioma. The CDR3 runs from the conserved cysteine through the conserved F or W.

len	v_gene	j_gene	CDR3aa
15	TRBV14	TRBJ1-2	CASSLNRGQGVGYTF
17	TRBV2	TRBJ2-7	CASSEAFLKGGLYEQYF
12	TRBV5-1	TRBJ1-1	CASSQQNTEAFF
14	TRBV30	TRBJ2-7	CAWSVHYERDEQYF
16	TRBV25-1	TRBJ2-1	CASSRKELISYNEQFF
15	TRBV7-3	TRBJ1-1	CASSETGGGNTEAFF
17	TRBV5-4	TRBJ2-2	CASRPSGQGIFDGELFF
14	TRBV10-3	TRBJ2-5	CAIRTGGGQETQYF
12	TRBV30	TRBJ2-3	CAWSVPPDTQYF
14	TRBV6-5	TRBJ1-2	CASSYSKAVRGYTF
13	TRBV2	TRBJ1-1	CATLPKGSAEAFF
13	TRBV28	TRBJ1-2	CAIRQGTNYGYTF
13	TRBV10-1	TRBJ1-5	CASSRGSNQPQHF
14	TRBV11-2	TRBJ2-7	CAIRDRGNSYEQYF
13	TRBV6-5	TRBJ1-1	CASSIMVNTEAFF
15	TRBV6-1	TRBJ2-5	CASNTSPGPQETQYF
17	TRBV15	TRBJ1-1	CATSLHRGLPLNTEAFF
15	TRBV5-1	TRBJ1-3	CASSSGGLEGNTIYF
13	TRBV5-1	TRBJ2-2	CASNTGQGGELFF
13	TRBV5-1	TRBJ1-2	CASSTGQGYGYTF
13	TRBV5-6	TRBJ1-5	CASSRTGNQPQHF
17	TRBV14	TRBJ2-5	CASSRFRDTTYQETQYF
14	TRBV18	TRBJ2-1	CASSPPAGRNEQFF
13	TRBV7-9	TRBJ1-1	CASSFWGATEAFF
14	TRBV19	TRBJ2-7	CASSITGRNYEQYF
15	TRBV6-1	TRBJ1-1	CASSALDRVNTEAFF